This entry concerns a single T cell receptor (beta chain). Its target antigen remains unknown. No quality values exist for individual bases; no much larger clone is one base distant. This record belongs to a study of T cell repertoires and HLA-DP antigens (dated by TCRdb to the late 2010s). Some background on the complete study: An in vitro model of CD4+ T cell alloreactivity against allogeneic HLA-DP presented by transduced HeLa cells was used in the study. On average, approximately 220 ng of DNA went in for sorted CD137+CD4+ samples, versus 1,000 to 1,500 ng for pre-culture CD4+ samples. The three donors, two male and one female, ranged from the 18-to-29 to the 60-to-69 age band. One alloantigen differed from self by one peptide-binding groove amino acid, whereas the other differed by ten, modelling structurally similar versus dissimilar alloantigens.

Untouched CD4+ T cells were isolated from Ficoll-separated PBMC by magnetic bead negative selection, reaching an average purity of around 98%. Untouched CD4+ T cells were isolated with magnetic beads from Ficoll-separated PBMC, and a purity of 95% to 98% was reached with negligible CD8+ contamination. Donors were a few healthy blood donors whose buffy coats supplied peripheral blood mononuclear cells. Each of the three donors was CMV seronegative. Genomic DNA was extracted with the DNeasy Blood & Tissue Kit. For each subject, genomic DNA from sorted CD137+CD4+ cells and from pre-culture CD4+ baseline samples underwent TCRB sequencing. The paper's findings and limits, for the study overall: Sorted CD137+ cells showed similar clonality against both alloantigens (approximately 0.4), much higher than the clonality of pre-culture samples (about 0.04). Limitations included only a few donors, a non-physiological HeLa antigen-presenting system, and the use of total CD4+ responder cells. Average cumulative frequency of clones undetected before culture was 35% to 40% against one allele and around 51% against the other. Naive and memory CD4+ repertoires were not analysed separately.

The germline V gene sets CDR1 to MGHRA and CDR2 to YSYEKL. From its cysteine to its phenylalanine, the CDR3 spans 15 amino acids. Of all the DNA, just the CDR3 is kept, 45 bases in frame from base 1. Here V drops 3 bases and J drops 8 bases, and the junction holds 4 bases not matched to any gene. TCRB CDR3 regions were amplified with the immunoSEQ multiplex PCR using forward primers for 54 TRBV segments and reverse primers for 13 TRBJ segments. For pre-culture CD4+ samples, sequencing was done at deep resolution with a target of some 200,000 T cell genomes. Sequencing of the amplicons was done on an Illumina HiSeq System, giving 87 bp reads that spanned the CDR3. In the source study's methods: Correction for PCR and sequencing errors was applied to reads, and CDR3 regions were defined through alignment to IMGT reference sequences. Synthetic template pools were used to estimate the numbers of templates and unique rearrangements. Clonality was computed as 1 minus Pielou's evenness. Richness was estimated with the Daley-Smith estimator. Morisita's index was used to measure repertoire overlap. A clone counted as low-abundance if it appeared in cultured samples but went undetected in the pre-culture repertoire of the same donor. Imported from immuneACCESS, the table was reduced by TCRdb to in-frame sequences with V and J called. These copies leave out some clones; in studies compared against another copy, an unresolved V gene accounts for under half, and the cause of the remainder is not known. V, J and clone size are taken as reported in that table, and D and trimming were inferred from the DNA itself. Recorded for this sample are roughly 110,000 clones; about 91% of them occurred a single time. The top ten constitute 0.25% to 0.3% of the sample.

The rearranged segments are TRBV4-1 and TRBJ2-1, with 13 bases aligning to TRBD2. Sample: CD4+ T cells from PBMCs. The clonotype originates from a woman younger than 30 in good health and CMV-seronegative. CDR3 protein: CASSHGLAGVDEQFF. The bases read TGCGCCAGCAGCCATGGACTAGCGGGGGTAGATGAGCAGTTCTTC.